The source of this TCR beta chain is a study of blood T cell dynamics during melanoma immunotherapy. In the study overall: Patients with metastatic melanoma got pembrolizumab or nivolumab-ipilimumab as first-line care.

The CDR3 contains 14 residues. Germline values: CDR1 SGHRS, CDR2 YFSETQ. Trimming took 0 bases from V and 6 from J, leaving 10 bases between them. Broader study findings: PBMC repertoires of eventual disease-control patients split at W3 into clonality or diversity gains.

Each bulk PBMC sample had around 380 ng DNA loaded. Profiled with immunoSEQ multiplex PCR; TCRdb holds only in-frame clones, not every one. Altogether about 8,500 clones are present, roughly four fifths being singletons, with the ten largest covering more than 0.9%. As to time point: pre-treatment baseline. About this clone itself: What it binds is unknown.

The source was blood, collected from a patient treated with checkpoint blockade. This chain links TRBV5-1 with TRBJ2-1, with D tentatively TRBD1 or TRBD2 (5 bases each). The TCR comes from a human donor with melanoma. The CDR3 sequence is CASSLAPGLNEQFF. Written as DNA, the CDR3 is TGCGCCAGCAGCTTGGCCCCGGGGCTCAATGAGCAGTTCTTC.